Listed below are T cell receptor beta chains from one sample, sequenced in a study of blood T cell repertoires in COVID-19. The assay was immunoSEQ multiplex PCR, and TCRdb's table has in-frame clones only and misses some. The data show some 150,000 clones, 70% to 90% seen once. Sequencing was carried out using peripheral blood. All receptors derive from a woman aged 55-69 years with acute or convalescent COVID-19. Each CDR3 is given with its conserved first and last residue. Each record gives: clone size, V gene, D gene, J gene, CDR3 DNA, CDR3 protein. The D gene is left open where the match is weak. Not all rows give a size; the values are once, few, many and, for expanded clones, a class.

clone size: once; V gene: TRBV19; D gene: NA; J gene: TRBJ2-6; CDR3 DNA: TGTGCCAGTAGTTTTAGACAGTCTGGGGCCAACGTCCTGACTTTC; CDR3 protein: CASSFRQSGANVLTF
clone size: NA; V gene: TRBV29-1; D gene: NA; J gene: TRBJ1-5; CDR3 DNA: TGCAGCGTTGTAGGGGGTCACGGTCAGCCCCAGCATTTT; CDR3 protein: CSVVGGHGQPQHF
clone size: few; V gene: TRBV20-1; D gene: NA; J gene: TRBJ1-2; CDR3 DNA: TGCAGTGCTAATCCGGATGGCTACACCTTC; CDR3 protein: CSANPDGYTF
clone size: NA; V gene: TRBV4-2; D gene: TRBD2; J gene: TRBJ2-2; CDR3 DNA: TGTGCCAGCAGCCAAGGGGATGGCGGGGGGGCGCACACCGGGGAGCTGTTTTTT; CDR3 protein: CASSQGDGGGAHTGELFF
clone size: NA; V gene: TRBV7-9; D gene: NA; J gene: TRBJ1-1; CDR3 DNA: TGTGCCAGCAGCGAAGCGCACGGGGGGTACACTGAAGCTTTCTTT; CDR3 protein: CASSEAHGGYTEAFF
clone size: NA; V gene: TRBV7-3; D gene: NA; J gene: TRBJ2-1; CDR3 DNA: TGTGCCAGCAGCTTAATAGGTTCAGGGCTGACCTACAATGAGCAGTTCTTC; CDR3 protein: CASSLIGSGLTYNEQFF
clone size: NA; V gene: TRBV9; D gene: TRBD1; J gene: TRBJ1-2; CDR3 DNA: TGTGCCAGCAGCGTAGAATTTGGGACAGGGTCTGGGGGCTACACCTTC; CDR3 protein: CASSVEFGTGSGGYTF
clone size: NA; V gene: TRBV21-1; D gene: NA; J gene: TRBJ2-7; CDR3 DNA: TGTGCCAGCAGCAAAGAAGTAGGTCCTAGGAGCTACGAGCAGTACTTC; CDR3 protein: CASSKEVGPRSYEQYF
clone size: NA; V gene: TRBV4-2; D gene: TRBD2; J gene: TRBJ2-3; CDR3 DNA: TGTGCCAGCAGCCAAGAAGGTCCCGGGCGGGGGGGACTGGATACGCAGTATTTT; CDR3 protein: CASSQEGPGRGGLDTQYF
clone size: NA; V gene: TRBV3-1/TRBV3-2; D gene: TRBD2; J gene: TRBJ2-1; CDR3 DNA: TGTGCCAGCAGCCAAGACACGGGGGGATACAATGAGCAGTTCTTC; CDR3 protein: CASSQDTGGYNEQFF
clone size: NA; V gene: TRBV5-5; D gene: TRBD1; J gene: TRBJ1-2; CDR3 DNA: TGTGCCAGCAGCTTGGACCCAGGGGGTCACTATGGCTACACCTTC; CDR3 protein: CASSLDPGGHYGYTF
clone size: NA; V gene: TRBV28; D gene: TRBD1; J gene: TRBJ1-2; CDR3 DNA: TGTGCCAGCAGATTTAGCGGGACAGGGGGCCCTGGGGGCTATGGCTACACCTTC; CDR3 protein: CASRFSGTGGPGGYGYTF
clone size: NA; V gene: TRBV4-3; D gene: NA; J gene: TRBJ1-2; CDR3 DNA: TGCGCCAGCAGCCAAGTTCCATACGGGTTTAACTATGGCTACACCTTC; CDR3 protein: CASSQVPYGFNYGYTF
clone size: NA; V gene: TRBV11-3; D gene: NA; J gene: TRBJ2-7; CDR3 DNA: TGTGCCAGCAGCTTGGGCAGGGGATCCTACGAGCAGTACTTC; CDR3 protein: CASSLGRGSYEQYF
clone size: NA; V gene: TRBV11-2; D gene: NA; J gene: TRBJ2-3; CDR3 DNA: TGTGCCAGCAGCTCGGGAGCATGGGGGTTCGGCACAGATACGCAGTATTTT; CDR3 protein: CASSSGAWGFGTDTQYF
clone size: once; V gene: TRBV7-9; D gene: NA; J gene: TRBJ1-2; CDR3 DNA: TGTGCCAGCAGCCATACCGGGTCCTATGGCTACACCTTC; CDR3 protein: CASSHTGSYGYTF
clone size: NA; V gene: TRBV6-5; D gene: NA; J gene: TRBJ1-3; CDR3 DNA: TGTGCCAGCAACGAAAGCAAGGGGCGCACCATATATTTT; CDR3 protein: CASNESKGRTIYF
clone size: NA; V gene: TRBV24-1; D gene: TRBD2; J gene: TRBJ2-3; CDR3 DNA: TGTGCCACCACGGGATCGAGCGGGTCCGGGACTAGTACAGATACGCAGTATTTT; CDR3 protein: CATTGSSGSGTSTDTQYF
clone size: NA; V gene: TRBV7-9; D gene: NA; J gene: TRBJ1-2; CDR3 DNA: TGTGCCAGCAGCTTAGTAGAGGATTTCTCCTATGGCTACACCTTC; CDR3 protein: CASSLVEDFSYGYTF
clone size: NA; V gene: TRBV6-5; D gene: NA; J gene: TRBJ2-1; CDR3 DNA: TGTGCCAGCAGAGTGGGGCAGGTGAGGTTCAATGAGCAGTTCTTC; CDR3 protein: CASRVGQVRFNEQFF
clone size: NA; V gene: TRBV18; D gene: TRBD1; J gene: TRBJ1-1; CDR3 DNA: TGTGCCAGCTCACCGCGGACAGGGGCAAACACTGAAGCTTTCTTT; CDR3 protein: CASSPRTGANTEAFF
clone size: NA; V gene: TRBV20-1; D gene: NA; J gene: TRBJ2-5; CDR3 DNA: TGCAGTGCTAGTAGGCGGCTAGTCGAAGAGACCCAGTACTTC; CDR3 protein: CSASRRLVEETQYF
clone size: NA; V gene: TRBV18; D gene: TRBD2; J gene: TRBJ2-1; CDR3 DNA: TGTGCCAGCTCAACGCCCAGCGGGGACTACAATGAGCAGTTCTTC; CDR3 protein: CASSTPSGDYNEQFF
clone size: NA; V gene: TRBV5-1; D gene: NA; J gene: TRBJ1-3; CDR3 DNA: TGCGCCAGCAGCCTGGAGGGGGGGCCAGGAAACACCATATATTTT; CDR3 protein: CASSLEGGPGNTIYF
clone size: once; V gene: TRBV29-1; D gene: TRBD1; J gene: TRBJ2-7; CDR3 DNA: TGCAGCGTTGCAGGGGGTACCTACGAGCAGTACTTC; CDR3 protein: CSVAGGTYEQYF
clone size: NA; V gene: TRBV3-1/TRBV3-2; D gene: TRBD1; J gene: TRBJ2-1; CDR3 DNA: TGTGCCAGCAGCCACGGACAGGGGGCTTTGAATGAGCAGTTCTTC; CDR3 protein: CASSHGQGALNEQFF
clone size: NA; V gene: TRBV5-5; D gene: TRBD2; J gene: TRBJ2-7; CDR3 DNA: TGTGCCAGCAGCTTGGGACTAGCGGGGGGGACCTTCTCCTACGAGCAGTACTTC; CDR3 protein: CASSLGLAGGTFSYEQYF
clone size: NA; V gene: TRBV10-3; D gene: TRBD2; J gene: TRBJ2-1; CDR3 DNA: TGTGCCATCATTAAGACTAGCGGGGGAGCTTACAATGAGCAGTTCTTC; CDR3 protein: CAIIKTSGGAYNEQFF
clone size: NA; V gene: TRBV7-2; D gene: NA; J gene: TRBJ1-5; CDR3 DNA: TGTGCCAGCAGCTTTGGGGGGAATCAGCCCCAGCATTTT; CDR3 protein: CASSFGGNQPQHF
clone size: once; V gene: TRBV6-2/TRBV6-3; D gene: NA; J gene: TRBJ1-6; CDR3 DNA: TGTGCCAGCAGTTACGGAAAGGGAGGGAATTCACCCCTCCACTTT; CDR3 protein: CASSYGKGGNSPLHF
clone size: NA; V gene: TRBV18; D gene: NA; J gene: TRBJ1-5; CDR3 DNA: TGTGCCAGCTCACCGTCGGGGGATCAGCCCCAGCATTTT; CDR3 protein: CASSPSGDQPQHF
clone size: NA; V gene: TRBV3-1/TRBV3-2; D gene: NA; J gene: TRBJ2-7; CDR3 DNA: TGTGCCAGCAGCCTCGGAGGAGGGAATTCATACGAGCAGTACTTC; CDR3 protein: CASSLGGGNSYEQYF
clone size: NA; V gene: TRBV27; D gene: NA; J gene: TRBJ1-2; CDR3 DNA: TGTGCCAGCAGTTCCCAGGGCAATGGCTACACCTTC; CDR3 protein: CASSSQGNGYTF
clone size: NA; V gene: TRBV4-2; D gene: TRBD1; J gene: TRBJ1-1; CDR3 DNA: TGTGCCAGCAGCCAAGAACCGGGACAGGGTTTCACTGAAGCTTTCTTT; CDR3 protein: CASSQEPGQGFTEAFF
clone size: NA; V gene: TRBV2; D gene: NA; J gene: TRBJ2-3; CDR3 DNA: TGTGCCAGCAGGGCCCCCAACTACGGCACAGATACGCAGTATTTT; CDR3 protein: CASRAPNYGTDTQYF
clone size: NA; V gene: TRBV27; D gene: NA; J gene: TRBJ1-5; CDR3 DNA: TGTGCCAGCATCCTGAACGGTCAGCCCCAGCATTTT; CDR3 protein: CASILNGQPQHF